What follows is one T cell receptor beta chain and its context. The authors loaded 150 to 250 ng DNA, around 32,000 T cell genomes, into sorted-subset replicate PCRs. Original data processing: For the immunoSEQ data, sequences were junction-only without quality scores, so filtering differed. Repertoires were generated with immunoSEQ multiplex PCR, while TCRdb's copy carries only in-frame clones and drops some. That table furnishes V, J and clone size, whereas the DNA furnished D and trimming. Of hundreds of thousands of clones detected, approximately 97% appear once; the ten largest clones hold around 0.058%. The data were taken from a study of shared clonotypes between healthy human individuals. Donation came from healthy HIV-negative adults that had no recent acute infections or vaccinations. Per germline, CDR1 MGHRA and CDR2 YSYEKL. The CDR3 has 14 residues. V was clipped by 4 bases and J by 0 bases, with 8 bases between them.

The material sequenced was naive CD4+ T cells sorted from blood. Subset in this sample: CD45RA+ positively selected. The chain joins TRBV4-1 to TRBJ2-3, with unresolved D. The source of this sequence is a woman aged 25 to 39 in good health. CDR3 DNA: TGCGCCAGCAGCCGTGACCTTAGCACAGATACGCAGTATTTT. This gives the protein CASSRDLSTDTQYF.